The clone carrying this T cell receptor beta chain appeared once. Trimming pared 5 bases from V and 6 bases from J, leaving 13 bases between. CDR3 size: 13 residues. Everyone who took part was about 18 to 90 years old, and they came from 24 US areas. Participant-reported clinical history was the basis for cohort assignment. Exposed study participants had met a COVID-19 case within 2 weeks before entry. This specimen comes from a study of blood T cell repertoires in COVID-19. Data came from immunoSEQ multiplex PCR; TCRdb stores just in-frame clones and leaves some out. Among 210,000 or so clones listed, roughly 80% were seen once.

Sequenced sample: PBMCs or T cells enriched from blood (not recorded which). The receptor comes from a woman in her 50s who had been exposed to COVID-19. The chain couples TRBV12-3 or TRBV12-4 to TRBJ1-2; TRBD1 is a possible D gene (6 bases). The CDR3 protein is CASSLTGIHGYTF. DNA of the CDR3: TGTGCCAGCAGTCTAACAGGGATCCATGGCTACACCTTC.